These T cell receptor beta chains were read from a single sample in a study of cytomegalovirus exposure and HLA in healthy donors. Assay used: immunoSEQ multiplex PCR; TCRdb lists only in-frame clones, some missing. The table records around 99,000 clones, 60% to 75% of them present only once. The sequenced sample consisted of PBMCs. These receptors all come from a man aged 25-40 years in good health and CMV-seronegative. Both conserved end residues are part of each CDR3. Fields, in order: D gene, CDR3 length, V gene, J gene, clone size, CDR3 DNA, CDR3 protein. D genes are given only for firm matches. Part of the rows lack a size; the others show once, few, many or a class for expanded clones.

>TRBD2|14|TRBV30|TRBJ2-7|.
TGTGCCTGGAGTGTATTCGGGGGGGCATGGGAGCAGTACTTC
CAWSVFGGAWEQYF
>.|12|TRBV30|TRBJ2-5|few
TGTGCCTGGAGTGGCAGGTCAGAGACCCAGTACTTC
CAWSGRSETQYF
>TRBD2|17|TRBV15|TRBJ2-5|.
TGTGCCACCCCGGATCTCCAGGGCGGGAGGGCCCACGAGACCCAGTACTTC
CATPDLQGGRAHETQYF
>.|13|TRBV28|TRBJ1-1|.
TGTGCCAGCCTGACCCCAGGGAACACTGAAGCTTTCTTT
CASLTPGNTEAFF
>.|11|TRBV20-1|TRBJ2-1|.
TGCAGTGCTTCTTGGGGCGATGAGCAGTTCTTC
CSASWGDEQFF
>.|12|TRBV6-1|TRBJ1-1|.
TGTGCCAGCGCCAGACAGGTCACTGAAGCTTTCTTT
CASARQVTEAFF
>TRBD1|14|TRBV5-4|TRBJ1-3|.
TGTGCCAGCAGCCCGGGACAGGGGGGAAACACCATATATTTT
CASSPGQGGNTIYF
>.|13|TRBV25-1|TRBJ2-7|medium-sized
TGTGCCAGCAGTGAATCGGGGGCCTACGAGCAGTACTTC
CASSESGAYEQYF
>TRBD1|15|TRBV6-6|TRBJ1-5|.
TGTGCCAGCAGCCGGACAGGGGCTGGCAATCAGCCCCAGCATTTT
CASSRTGAGNQPQHF
>TRBD1|12|TRBV18|TRBJ1-5|once
TGTGCCAGCTCGCCCGACAGGGCAGACCAGCATTTT
CASSPDRADQHF
>TRBD1|13|TRBV7-9|TRBJ1-2|.
TGTGCCAGCAGCTTGAAGGGGGCGTATGGCTACACCTTC
CASSLKGAYGYTF
>TRBD1|15|TRBV19|TRBJ1-2|.
TGTGCCAGTACCTCGGACAGGGGGCGCGACTATGGCTACACCTTC
CASTSDRGRDYGYTF
>.|15|TRBV5-1|TRBJ2-3|.
TGCGCCAGCAGCTTCCGGGATCTGAGCCCAGATACGCAGTATTTT
CASSFRDLSPDTQYF
>.|16|TRBV9|TRBJ2-7|.
TGTGCCAGCAGCGTAGATGCCAGGGGAGGGTTCGAAGAGCAGTACTTC
CASSVDARGGFEEQYF
>.|13|TRBV25-1|TRBJ2-7|.
TGTGCCAGCAGGGGTAGCGGCCCCTTTGAGCAGTACTTC
CASRGSGPFEQYF
>.|16|TRBV28|TRBJ1-5|few
TGTGCCAGCAGCCGCCGGGGTCCATATAGCAATCAGCCCCAGCATTTT
CASSRRGPYSNQPQHF
>TRBD1|16|TRBV6-5|TRBJ1-6|.
TGTGCCAGCAGTTATCAGAAGGGACAGGCCAATTCACCCCTCCACTTT
CASSYQKGQANSPLHF
>TRBD2|13|TRBV5-1|TRBJ2-1|.
TGCGCCAGCAGCTTGGATGTGGGGGGGGAGCAGTTCTTC
CASSLDVGGEQFF
>.|15|TRBV19|TRBJ2-6|medium-sized
TGTGCCAGTAGATTATATAGCTCTGGGGCCAACGTCCTGACTTTC
CASRLYSSGANVLTF
>.|11|TRBV5-4|TRBJ2-2|.
TGTGCCAGCAGCTCCAGGGGGGAGCTGTTTTTT
CASSSRGELFF
>TRBD2|13|TRBV10-3|TRBJ2-3|.
TGTGCCATCACAAGCGGGGCAACAGATACGCAGTATTTT
CAITSGATDTQYF
>.|13|TRBV18|TRBJ2-1|.
TGTGCCAGCTCGGGTCGGCAGCGGGATGAGCAGTTCTTC
CASSGRQRDEQFF
>TRBD2|17|TRBV7-9|TRBJ2-1|.
TGTGCCAGCAGCTTACGTCGGAGCGGGGGGGCTGACAATGAGCAGTTCTTC
CASSLRRSGGADNEQFF
>.|14|TRBV7-6|TRBJ1-1|.
TGTGCCAGCAGCCTAAGTAGCGGGAACACTGAAGCTTTCTTT
CASSLSSGNTEAFF
>.|11|TRBV30|TRBJ1-5|.
TGTGCCTCTGGCGACTCTCAGCCCCAGCATTTT
CASGDSQPQHF
>.|15|TRBV9|TRBJ2-3|few
TGTGCCAGCAGCGCCGGCGGAGGGAGCACAGATACGCAGTATTTT
CASSAGGGSTDTQYF
>.|19|TRBV12-5|TRBJ2-1|once
TGTGCTAGTGGTTTGCCCAAAATTCCCGGCAGGACTTCCTACAATGAGCAGTTCTTC
CASGLPKIPGRTSYNEQFF
>.|13|TRBV21-1|TRBJ2-1|.
TGTGCCAGCAGACGGGACTCCTACAATGAGCAGTTCTTC
CASRRDSYNEQFF
>TRBD1|19|TRBV16|TRBJ1-2|.
TGTGCCAGCAGCCAATCTAATTCGGGGACAGGGGGTCGAGTTTACGGCTACACCTTC
CASSQSNSGTGGRVYGYTF
>.|15|TRBV2|TRBJ2-3|.
TGTGCCAGCAGGGGGGCGGGCTATCGCACAGATACGCAGTATTTT
CASRGAGYRTDTQYF
>TRBD1|19|TRBV11-2|TRBJ2-7|.
TGTGCCAGCAGCTTAGATCGAGACAAGACAGGGCGGGCCTCCTACGAGCAGTACTTC
CASSLDRDKTGRASYEQYF
>TRBD2|14|TRBV7-9|TRBJ2-1|.
TGTGCCAGCAGCCACCCAGGCGGGGGCAATGAGCAGTTCTTC
CASSHPGGGNEQFF
>.|15|TRBV27|TRBJ2-5|.
TGTGCCAGCAGTTTATGGTCGGGTAGTGAAGAGACCCAGTACTTC
CASSLWSGSEETQYF
>TRBD1|13|TRBV29-1|TRBJ1-6|.
TGCAGCGTTGGCCCAGACAGGGGAACACCCCTCCACTTT
CSVGPDRGTPLHF
>.|15|TRBV14|TRBJ2-7|few
TGTGCCAGCAGCTACCGTACAGGGCGAGTACACGAGCAGTACTTC
CASSYRTGRVHEQYF
>TRBD1|15|TRBV10-1|TRBJ2-1|.
TGCGCCAGCAGTGATGGGACAGAAGGCAGGAATGAGCAGTTCTTC
CASSDGTEGRNEQFF
>TRBD1|16|TRBV27|TRBJ2-7|.
TGTGCCAGCAGCCTTAGGGGGACAGGGGTAATCTACGAGCAGTACTTC
CASSLRGTGVIYEQYF
>.|14|TRBV4-1|TRBJ2-5|.
TGCGCCAGCAGCCAAGGGAGTGGCAGAGAGACCCAGTACTTC
CASSQGSGRETQYF
>TRBD1|14|TRBV5-1|TRBJ2-5|.
TGCGCCAGCACAACAAGGACAGGGGGGGAGACCCAGTACTTC
CASTTRTGGETQYF
>.|14|TRBV7-9|TRBJ1-2|.
TGTGCCAGCAGCTTAGCCGATCTGCGGGAAGGCTACACCTTC
CASSLADLREGYTF
>.|15|TRBV6-1|TRBJ1-4|.
TGTGCCAGCAGTGATCCCCGGGGGTGGGGTGAAAAACTGTTTTTT
CASSDPRGWGEKLFF
>TRBD1|14|TRBV4-2|TRBJ1-1|.
TGTGCCAGCAGCCGTTCAGGGGGTGGCACTGAAGCTTTCTTT
CASSRSGGGTEAFF